This T cell receptor (beta chain) was recorded in a study of blood T cell repertoires in COVID-19. Study summary: Sites in the United States, Italy and Spain provided acute and convalescent COVID-19 samples. Sources were T cells, B-cell-depleted T cells, or PBMCs; the material itself was cDNA or gDNA.

The CDR3 runs 14 residues. CDR1 and CDR2 from the germline V gene are MNHEY and SMNVEV (reference sequence). V lost 2 bases and J lost 5; bases outside the gene matches: 3. In the study's own analysis: The assay estimated nucleated cells by amplifying reference gene primers. Measured with immunoSEQ multiplex PCR; TCRdb has only the in-frame clones, and not every one. V, J and clone size are taken as reported in that table, and D and trimming were inferred from the DNA itself. The repertoire has about 130,000 clones, about 94% of them found once; the top ten carry roughly 2.1%. Patients of the Seattle cohort, enrolled during active infection, were followed longitudinally.

The specimen sequenced was peripheral blood. V is TRBV27 and J is TRBJ1-1, with TRBD1 identical over 9 bases. The sequence came from a man aged 45-65 years with COVID-19, enrolled during active disease. CDR3 bases: TGTGCCAGCAGTTTAGGGGACAGGGAAACTGAAGCTTTCTTT. As protein: CASSLGDRETEAFF.